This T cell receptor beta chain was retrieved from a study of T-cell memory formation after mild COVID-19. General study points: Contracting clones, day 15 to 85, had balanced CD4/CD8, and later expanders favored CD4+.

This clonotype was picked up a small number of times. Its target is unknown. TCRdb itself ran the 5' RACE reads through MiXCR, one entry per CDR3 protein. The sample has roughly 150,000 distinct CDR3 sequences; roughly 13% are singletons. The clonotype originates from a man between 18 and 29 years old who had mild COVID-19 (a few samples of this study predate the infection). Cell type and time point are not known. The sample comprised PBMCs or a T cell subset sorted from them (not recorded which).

CDR3 DNA: TGTGCCAGCAGCCTCGGGATACAAGAGACCCAGTACTTC. Its protein is CASSLGIQETQYF. This chain links TRBV12-3 or TRBV12-4 with TRBJ2-5, with D perhaps matching TRBD2 (5 bases). The CDR3 has 13 amino acids. The V end was cut by 6 bases, the J end by 2 bases, with 10 bases between.